The next 14 T cell receptor beta chains were all read from a single sample in a study of blood T cell repertoires in COVID-19. Sequenced by immunoSEQ multiplex PCR; TCRdb stores in-frame clones only, minus some. Here the sample spans 150,000 to 200,000 clones, more than 70% being singletons. The sequenced sample was peripheral blood. These receptors were collected from a man in his forties with active or convalescent COVID-19.

A single count supports this clone. The rearrangement links TRBV29-1 to TRBJ2-1; TRBD1 is a possible D gene (5 bases). The CDR3 totals 15 residues. From germline, CDR1 is SQVTM and CDR2 ANQGSEA. Between the trimmed V and J ends, which lost 0 bases and 2 bases, there was a span of 11 bases. CDR3 in DNA: TGCAGCGTTGAAGAGAACCAGGGAACCTACAATGAGCAGTTCTTC. Residues: CSVEENQGTYNEQFF.

J is TRBJ1-1 and V is TRBV6-5; TRBD1 agrees at 9 bases. Germline assignment: CDR1 MNHEY and CDR2 SVGAGI. J gave up 4 bases and V 6 bases, and 9 bases lay outside the gene matches. The CDR3 totals 15 residues. CDR3: CASRAAQGASTEAFF. CDR3 DNA sequence: TGTGCCAGCAGAGCCGCACAGGGGGCAAGCACTGAAGCTTTCTTT.

The rearrangement joins TRBV6-6 to TRBJ1-3; no reliable D call. Looked up from germline, CDR1 is MNHNY and CDR2 is SVGAGI (reference sequence). The CDR3 sequence is 13 residues long. V dropped 6 bases and J dropped 2 bases, with 8 bases sitting between them. In nucleotides, the CDR3 is TGTGCCAGCAGCAGACTAACTGGAAACACCATATATTTT. Translating gives CASSRLTGNTIYF.

The V gene is TRBV7-9, the J gene TRBJ1-2, with TRBD1 as a possible D gene (5 bases). The V end lost 2 bases, the J end lost 4 bases, and 5 bases lay between the germline ends. CDR1 is SEHNR, CDR2 FQNEAQ, per germline (reference sequence). The CDR3 consists of 12 residues. As DNA, the CDR3 is TGTGCCAGCAGCTTACAGGGCTATGGCTACACCTTC. Translated: CASSLQGYGYTF.

A few counts support this clone. V and J are TRBV29-1 and TRBJ1-1, with 9 nucleotides matching TRBD1. Germline V gene data show CDR1 as SQVTM and CDR2 as ANQGSEA. The V and J ends lost 6 bases and 6 bases, in that order; junction bases with no gene match: 8. This CDR3 is 13 amino acids long. The CDR3 coding sequence is TGCAGCGTGGGGGGACAGGGTAGACCTGAAGCTTTCTTT. This codes for CSVGGQGRPEAFF.

The rearrangement links TRBV11-3 to TRBJ1-1; 8 bases are shared with TRBD1. This CDR3 spans 14 amino acids. The germline V gene encodes CDR1 SGHNT and CDR2 YENEEA. The J segment lost 5 bases and the V segment lost 6 bases, leaving 8 bases of the junction unmatched. CDR3 bases: TGTGCCAGCAGTCCGGGACAGGATTCGACTGAAGCTTTCTTT. It specifies CASSPGQDSTEAFF.

This clone was observed once. The genes are TRBV11-2 and TRBJ2-1, with D hard to call. CDR3 length: 13 amino acids. Trimming shortened V by 1 base and J by 4 bases, and 5 bases separated the two germline ends. Germline V gene data show CDR1 as SGHAT and CDR2 as FQNNGV. CDR3 protein: CASSLVQYNEQFF. As DNA, the CDR3 is TGTGCCAGCAGCTTAGTCCAATACAATGAGCAGTTCTTC.

This clone appeared a few times. The CDR3 bases are TGTGCCTGGAGTGTACTGGGACTAGCGGGGGTGGCGAAGGAGACCCAGTACTTC. Its translation: CAWSVLGLAGVAKETQYF. The chain employs TRBV30 and TRBJ2-5; 14 positions match TRBD2. The CDR3 sequence is 18 residues long. Trimming cost V 0 bases and J 5 bases; bases outside gene matches: 11. The germline V gene has CDR1 GTSNPN and CDR2 SVGIG (reference sequence).

V gene TRBV5-1 combines with J gene TRBJ2-7; tentatively, D is TRBD1 (5 bases). This CDR3 has 16 amino acids. Trimming took off 1 base at V and 7 bases at J, with 21 bases between the two ends. Germline loops: CDR1 SGHRS, CDR2 YFSETQ. CDR3 protein: CASSLSIGAGQGEQYF. The CDR3 DNA reads as TGCGCCAGCAGCTTGTCTATTGGGGCAGGGCAAGGGGAGCAGTACTTC.

V usage is TRBV18 and J usage is TRBJ2-5; 8 bases line up with TRBD2. V lost 4 bases to trimming and J lost 4 bases; unmatched junction nucleotides: 11. From germline, CDR1 is KGHSH and CDR2 LQKENI. CDR3 length equals 16 residues. CDR3 region: CASSRLLADPRETQYF. The CDR3 coding sequence is TGTGCCAGCTCACGCCTACTAGCGGACCCTAGAGAGACCCAGTACTTC.

The rearrangement uses TRBV5-1 and TRBJ1-3; 12 bases map to TRBD1. The CDR3 contains 16 residues. Germline CDR1 and CDR2: SGHRS and YFSETQ. Losses at the gene ends were 4 bases for V and 4 bases for J; bases not matched to a gene: 6. CDR3 in amino acids: CASSGGQGAFGNTIYF. CDR3 DNA sequence: TGCGCCAGCAGCGGGGGACAGGGGGCTTTCGGAAACACCATATATTTT.

This chain joins TRBV27 and TRBJ1-2; TRBD1 is a possible D gene (5 bases). CDR3 length: 16 residues. V gave up 1 base and J gave up 1 base, with 13 bases separating them. In germline, CDR1 is MNHEY, CDR2 SMNVEV (reference sequence). CDR3 coding DNA: TGTGCCAGCAGTTTATTTCCCCCGGGGGGTAACTATGGCTACACCTTC. It encodes CASSLFPPGGNYGYTF.

The gene calls are TRBV7-2 and TRBJ1-5; TRBD1 agrees at 11 bases. V shed 5 bases, J shed 5 bases, and the junction held 5 bases outside the gene matches. Germline V gene lookup returns CDR1 SGHTA and CDR2 FQGNSA. This CDR3 comprises 15 residues. The CDR3 bases are TGTGCCAGCAGCCGCGGGACAGGGGGACATCAGCCCCAGCATTTT. Its translation is CASSRGTGGHQPQHF.

This clone was counted once. The genes are TRBV21-1 and TRBJ1-1; TRBD1 is the table's D call and was not checked against the DNA. TRBV21-1 is listed as a pseudogene. This CDR3 region has 13 residues. CDR3 DNA sequence: TGTGCCAGCAGCAGAAGGGGGAACACTGAAGCTTTCTTT. Translated: CASSRRGNTEAFF.